This T cell receptor beta chain was identified in a study of vaccination and CD4 T cells after COVID-19 (dated by TCRdb to between 2022 and 2023). In terms of the full investigation: Every convalescent patient had a positive nasal swab PCR test for SARS-CoV-2, with mild disease in several patients and severe disease in one. Six males and four females were included in the convalescent cohort, with two Hispanic individuals, seven Caucasians, two Asians and one multiracial person represented. Two doses of either the Pfizer-BioNTech BNT162b2 vaccine (n=8) or the Moderna mRNA-1273 vaccine (n=2) were administered to participants. Post-COVID blood samples from convalescent patients were collected a median of about 100 days after diagnosis, with a range of roughly 30 to 161 days. Post-vaccine blood samples were obtained a median of about 77 days after the second vaccine dose, with a range of roughly 13 to 250 days. A few convalescent patients were sampled both early after vaccination (day 14) and late after vaccination (days 161 to 241). Culture stimuli were overlapping spike peptide pools from SARS-CoV-2 and from the common cold coronaviruses HCoV-NL63, HCoV-OC43 and HCoV-229E. In control cultures, a CEFX viral epitope pool was used as positive control, an HIV-1 Nef peptide pool was used as negative control, or no peptide was added. In under twelve COVID-19 convalescent patients and 4 infection-naive healthy vaccine recipients, researchers compared the spike-specific CD4+ TCR repertoire from before mRNA vaccination with the repertoire from after. Summary of the overall study and its limitations: Of the vaccine-specific clones found in convalescent patients, nearly all (304 of 307) were mono-reactive for SARS-CoV-2 spike instead of being cross-reactive with common cold coronaviruses. An increase in the median number of SARS-CoV-2-reactive clonotypes from roughly 20 after infection to 38 after vaccination was observed, but the change was not found to be significant. Only a relatively small number of convalescent patients were included in the study, and early timepoints following natural infection were not analyzed. In convalescent patients, a median 86.3% of post-vaccine SARS-CoV-2-reactive clones were detected only after vaccination, and vaccine-specific priming was suggested by this finding.

Worth noting for this clonotype: Its recognized antigen is unknown. One base away there is no much larger clone; base qualities are not given.

Sample time point, as interpreted from the label and publication: late sampling 161 to 241 days after vaccination in a few convalescent patients. This sample's treatment or condition label indicates: approximately 10-day PBMC culture with coronavirus spike peptide pools or control peptides (ViraFEST assay). To expand antigen-specific T cells with peptide pools and then pick out the expanded clonotypes through TCR sequencing, the study relied on the ViraFEST assay. The convalescent patients' positive SARS-CoV-2 PCR tests were from March to December 2020, which was before the Alpha, Beta and Delta variants emerged in the United States. Each well held millions of PBMCs cultured in IMDM containing approximately 5% human AB serum and approximately 9.4 IU/ml IL-2, with around 9.7 ug/ml peptide pools added. Half of the culture medium was replaced with fresh IL-2-containing medium on days 3 and 7. Once the cells had been in culture for 10 days, the EasySep CD4+ T cell isolation kit was used to isolate CD4+ T cells by negative selection. Ficoll-Paque Plus gradient centrifugation was used to isolate PBMCs from whole blood, and the isolated PBMCs were then either used fresh or cryopreserved at -140C. Each culture condition was generally run in triplicate wells.

Library method: PCR. DNA from cultured CD4+ T cells underwent TCR sequencing with the Oncomine TCR Beta short-read assay at the Johns Hopkins FTIC core. The QIAamp micro DNA kit was used to extract genomic DNA from the cultured CD4+ T cells. Oncomine TCR Beta libraries from cultured CD4+ T cells were pooled using unique dual indexes and sequenced on an Illumina iSeq 100. The original methods were these. Non-productive sequences were filtered out, and CDR3s that did not start with C, did not end with F or W, or were shorter than 7 amino acids were discarded. The MANAFEST web application was used to identify antigen-specific clonotypes by comparing peptide-stimulated wells against reference wells and other culture wells. For a clone to be called positive, the clone needed an FDR below 0.05, an odds ratio above 5, and a productive frequency above 0.1% in at least two of three replicate wells. A clonotype was classed as cross-reactive if the clonotype showed significant expansion both in SARS-CoV-2 spike wells and in at least one common cold coronavirus spike condition. Similarity between CDR3 sequences was evaluated in R version 3.6.1 using Levenshtein distances (stringdist) and unrooted phylogenetic trees (ape). TCRdb trimmed public reads at Q25 via fastp, called clones via MiXCR and kept in-frame beta chains. Each entry merges the rows of one CDR3 protein and shows their most common DNA and genes. TCRdb's processing, not the study's, gives the V and J calls here. Across this sample there are tens of thousands of distinct CDR3 sequences, with about half seen only once. The top ten clones comprise 10% to 15% of the sample.

Via the germline V gene (reference sequence), CDR1 is DFQATT and CDR2 SNEGSKA. Reading from cysteine to phenylalanine, the CDR3 counts 15 amino acids. Kept here is only the CDR3 DNA, which spans 45 bases and is read in frame from base 1. V and J are truncated by 6 bases and 0 bases respectively, leaving an intervening sequence of 12 bases. This sequence was found in a human donor who had recovered from COVID-19. The sequencing used CD4+ T cells from blood, cultured in vitro, collected about 7 months after SARS-CoV-2 vaccination. The chain links TRBV20-1 with TRBJ1-6; the D segment cannot be called with confidence. The CDR3 protein: CSAPDVYSYNSPLHF. The DNA sequence is as follows: TGCAGTGCCCCTGATGTATACTCCTATAATTCACCCCTCCACTTT.